This T cell receptor beta chain was recovered during a study of T cells in Graves' hyperthyroidism and ophthalmopathy. General study points: Before onset, ophthalmopathy was predicted by the model a median around 6.5 months earlier.

Researchers took RNA transcripts and amplified the TCR beta CDR3 regions from them. A first-round RT-PCR of the TCR CDR3 used the HTBI primer set. TCRdb reprocessed the multiplex PCR reads via MiXCR and lists one record per CDR3 protein. The sample comprises more than 300,000 distinct CDR3 sequences, approximately 17% of which are singletons, and 34% rests with the top ten. Patients were excluded for uncontrolled infection, other autoimmune disease, pregnancy or lactation. Used for diagnoses were clinical symptoms, serum thyroxine and TRAb, thyroid ultrasound and orbital computed tomography. PBMCs were derived from 10 ml fresh peripheral blood. CDR3 length equals 13 residues. Looked up from germline, CDR1 is SGHAT and CDR2 is FQDESV (reference sequence). J lost 5 bases, V lost 4 bases, and 3 bases had no gene match. This clonotype was detected many times. Its specificity is unknown.

The sample comprised blood. J is TRBJ1-2 and V is TRBV11-1; 8 nucleotides align to TRBD1. The source of this sequence is a young woman with Graves' hyperthyroidism that later progressed to Graves' ophthalmopathy. The CDR3 nucleotides are TGTGCCAGCAGCTCCCGGACAGGGTATGGCTACACCTTC. Protein product: CASSSRTGYGYTF.